This T cell receptor (beta chain) was identified during a study of human T cells and chemical hapten exposure. Study in general: The scalp of each patient received a weekly diphenylcyclopropenone dose for the full roughly 24-week study.

V shed 0 bases, J shed 0 bases, and the junction held 6 bases outside the gene matches. Germline CDR1 MGHRA, CDR2 YSYEKL. The CDR3 totals 17 residues. Time point reported: patch test 1, 2 weeks after DPC sensitization. Treatment meaning: therapeutic diphenylcyclopropenone sensitization with weekly scalp DPC. Sequencing started from total RNA isolated from unfractionated whole blood. This clonotype occurred a few times. Unique molecular identifiers were attached to individual cDNA molecules during library preparation. One entry per CDR3 protein, called by TCRdb with MiXCR from the RACE reads. The sample shows 42,000 or so distinct CDR3 sequences, 4% of them seen only once.

Material: whole blood, obtained in connection with sensitization to the hapten diphenylcyclopropenone (DPC). This clonotype originated in a man aged 50 to 60 with alopecia areata. Some clones in this sample may be carry-over from other donors' samples. The genes are TRBV4-1 and TRBJ2-3, with TRBD2 matching over 7 bases. The CDR3 loop reads CASSQERSGTSTDTQYF. The CDR3 coding sequence is TGCGCCAGCAGCCAAGAGAGAAGCGGGACTAGCACAGATACGCAGTATTTT.